These 28 T cell receptor beta chains share one sample of origin, sequenced in a study of OX40 agonist ivuxolimab in advanced cancers. Sequencing used immunoSEQ multiplex PCR; TCRdb keeps in-frame clones, though not all of them. Of tens of thousands of clones detected, about 86% appear once; the ten largest clones hold approximately 2.4%. Sequencing used CD4+ or CD8+ T cells sorted from blood, obtained in a trial of the OX40 agonist ivuxolimab. Every receptor here comes from an adult with an advanced solid tumor such as melanoma, head and neck, liver or kidney cancer.

The genes are TRBV7-6 and TRBJ2-5; TRBD1 matches 11 bases. Germline CDR1 is SGHVS and CDR2 is FNYEAQ. The CDR3 has 15 amino acids. Losses at the gene ends were 5 bases for V and 5 bases for J; bases not matched to a gene: 7. The CDR3 spells CASSPGTGGWETQYF. CDR3 DNA: TGTGCCAGCAGCCCAGGGACAGGGGGGTGGGAGACCCAGTACTTC.

This rearrangement joins TRBV4-3 to TRBJ1-2; no clear D. CDR1 and CDR2 from the germline V gene are LGHNA and YSLEER. Deletions cut 0 bases from V and 0 bases from J, with 14 bases between. The CDR3 sequence is 17 residues long. CDR3 bases: TGCGCCAGCAGCCAAGATATAATGGCGCCCGCTAACTATGGCTACACCTTC. It is translated as CASSQDIMAPANYGYTF.

This clone appeared a single time. The rearrangement links TRBV14 to TRBJ2-7; D is tentatively TRBD1 or TRBD2 (6 bases each). V gave up 4 bases and J gave up 1 base, with 14 bases separating them. Germline-derived CDR1 and CDR2 are SGHDN and FVKESK. This CDR3 is built from 15 residues. Here the CDR3 DNA reads TGTGCCAGCAGCCGGAGGGGGTCTTGGTCCTACGAGCAGTACTTC. It specifies CASSRRGSWSYEQYF.

The chain is built from TRBV10-3 and TRBJ1-2, with D maybe TRBD1 (6 bases). The CDR3 is made up of 14 amino acids. V lost 3 bases and J lost 7, with 15 bases in between. Germline V gene lookup returns CDR1 ENHRY and CDR2 SYGVKD. The chain's CDR3 is CAISEGQSPGGYTF. The CDR3 DNA sequence: TGTGCCATCAGTGAAGGACAGAGTCCAGGTGGCTACACCTTC.

This chain uses TRBV4-3 with TRBJ2-6; no clear D gene. Germline V gives CDR1 LGHNA, CDR2 YSLEER. The germline V and J ends were trimmed by 3 bases and 0 bases, with 6 bases remaining between them. This CDR3 is 15 amino acids long. The CDR3 loop reads CASSQESSGANVLTF. The CDR3 coding sequence is TGCGCCAGCAGCCAGGAAAGCTCTGGGGCCAACGTCCTGACTTTC.

The sample holds one count of this clone. The J gene is TRBJ2-5, the V gene TRBV4-1, with 13 bases lining up with TRBD2. V was pared by 0 bases and J by 5 bases, with 9 bases of the junction left unmatched. The germline gives CDR1 MGHRA, CDR2 YSYEKL. This CDR3 spans 18 amino acids. The CDR3 sequence: CASSQEGTSGTRRETQYF. Here the CDR3 DNA reads TGCGCCAGCAGCCAAGAGGGGACTAGCGGGACCCGAAGGGAGACCCAGTACTTC.

The rearrangement uses TRBV28 and TRBJ2-1; D is unclear. V shed 6 bases and J shed 2 bases, with 11 bases lying between them. CDR1 is MDHEN and CDR2 is SYDVKM in the germline V gene. This CDR3 contains 14 residues. The CDR3, as DNA: TGTGCCAGCAGAAGGAGTGGAACCTACAATGAGCAGTTCTTC. Amino acid sequence: CASRRSGTYNEQFF.

Details on this clone: At one of its ends the junction is not consistent with the germline gene, which may arise from a read error. V is TRBV5-1 and J is TRBJ2-2; weak D call: TRBD2 (6 bases). The CDR3 runs to 16 residues. Germline lookup yields CDR1 SGHRS and CDR2 YFSETQ. As DNA, the CDR3 is TGTGCCAGCAGGTCCCGGGACTTGGGGTACACCGGGGAGCTGTTTTTT. Amino acid sequence: CASRSRDLGYTGELFF.

Comments on this clone: In the same sample, other DNA sequences code for this CDR3. The CDR3, as DNA: TGTGCCAGTCGGCAGGGGGCAAACACCGGGGAGCTGTTTTTT. Translation: CASRQGANTGELFF. The rearrangement joins TRBV5-4 to TRBJ2-2; 8 bases fit TRBD1. The CDR3 is 14 residues long. The V and J ends lost 8 bases and 2 bases, in that order; junction bases with no gene match: 5. Germline loops: CDR1 SGHNT, CDR2 YYREEE (reference sequence).

This chain uses TRBV9 with TRBJ2-2; D is unresolved. The germline gives CDR1 SGDLS, CDR2 YYNGEE. Trimming stripped 0 bases from V and 7 bases from J, with 13 bases between. The CDR3 covers 15 residues. The CDR3, as DNA: TGTGCCAGCAGCGTAGATTCGGGCCTGGGCGGGGAGCTGTTTTTT. Translation: CASSVDSGLGGELFF.

The rearrangement joins TRBV11-2 to TRBJ2-1; TRBD2 might be the D (6 bases). The CDR3 has 17 residues. Germline loops: CDR1 SGHAT, CDR2 FQNNGV. V lost 3 bases, J lost 0 bases, and 15 bases lay in between. DNA for the CDR3: TGTGCCAGCAGCTTCCGTAGCGGCGTTAGCTCCTACAATGAGCAGTTCTTC. Its translation: CASSFRSGVSSYNEQFF.

The rearrangement uses TRBV6-5 and TRBJ1-1; TRBD1 is a possible D gene (6 bases). This CDR3 is built from 14 residues. V lost 6 bases and J 9 bases, leaving 20 bases between the germline ends. Per the germline V gene, CDR1 is MNHEY and CDR2 is SVGAGI. As DNA, the CDR3 is TGTGCCAGCAGAGGAAACAGGGAGGAGTCAAAAGCTTTCTTT. As protein: CASRGNREESKAFF.

The V call is TRBV25-1, the J call TRBJ1-1; the D gene is possibly TRBD1 (5 bases). Trimming shortened V by 3 bases and J by 4 bases, and 15 bases separated the two germline ends. Germline-derived CDR1 and CDR2 are MGHDK and SYGVNS. The CDR3 sequence is 15 residues long. DNA of the CDR3: TGTGCCAGCAGTGAGCAGGGAAGGAAGAGCACTGAAGCTTTCTTT. Its protein product is CASSEQGRKSTEAFF.

Of note for this clone: The junction does not match germline at one end; this may be a read error. Different DNA sequences within this sample yield the same CDR3. This chain connects TRBV5-4 to TRBJ1-1; D perhaps matches TRBD1 (5 bases). Germline V lookup: CDR1 SGHNT, CDR2 YYREEE (reference sequence). The CDR3 loop spans 13 amino acids. Written as DNA, the CDR3 is TGCGCCAGCAGCTTGGGGGTCAACACTGAAGCTTTCTTT. Translation: CASSLGVNTEAFF.

This chain connects TRBV7-9 to TRBJ2-4; D remains unclear. The length of the CDR3 is 14 residues. V was cut by 1 base and J by 0 bases, with 4 bases left in between. Germline assignment: CDR1 SEHNR and CDR2 FQNEAQ (reference sequence). The CDR3 region is CASSLGTAKNIQYF. The CDR3 coding sequence is TGTGCCAGCAGCTTAGGGACAGCCAAAAACATTCAGTACTTC. Variable domain in full (rest from reference TRBV7-9 and TRBJ2-4): DTGVSQNPRHKITKRGQNVTFRCDPISEHNRLYWYRQTLGQGPEFLTYFQNEAQLEKSRLLSDRFSAERPKGSFSTLEIQRTEQGDSAMYLCASSLGTAKNIQYFGAGTRLSVL.

This clone appeared many times. The chain is built from TRBV4-3 and TRBJ1-5; D is uncertain. Germline CDR1 and CDR2: LGHNA and YSLEER. Trimming removed 0 bases at V and 2 bases at J, with 11 bases between. The length of the CDR3 is 16 residues. CDR3 residues: CASSQEYVGGNQPQHF. The CDR3 DNA reads as TGCGCCAGCAGCCAAGAATATGTGGGTGGCAATCAGCCCCAGCATTTT.

This rearrangement joins TRBV5-1 to TRBJ2-6; 8 positions match TRBD1. This CDR3 spans 17 amino acids. After removal of 4 bases from V and 0 bases from J, the junction contained 6 bases not matched to a gene. CDR1 SGHRS and CDR2 YFSETQ come from the germline V gene. The DNA for the CDR3 is TGCGCCAGCAGCGTGGGACAGGCGACCTCTGGGGCCAACGTCCTGACTTTC. Protein sequence: CASSVGQATSGANVLTF.

The chain couples TRBV4-3 to TRBJ2-7; TRBD1 is a possible D gene (6 bases). CDR3 length: 16 amino acids. Trimming shortened V by 0 bases and J by 4 bases, and 16 bases separated the two germline ends. CDR1 and CDR2 from the germline V gene are LGHNA and YSLEER. CDR3 DNA: TGCGCCAGCAGCCAAGATCTCGGAACAGGGAAATACGAGCAGTACTTC. It codes for CASSQDLGTGKYEQYF.

This clone is a singleton in its sample. The CDR3 reads CASSLFSGQGGYTF. The CDR3 nucleotides are TGTGCCAGCAGTTTATTTTCGGGACAGGGGGGCTACACCTTC. This chain connects TRBV28 to TRBJ1-2, with 10 bases matching TRBD1. The CDR3 has 14 amino acids. Losses at the gene ends were 1 base for V and 8 bases for J; bases not matched to a gene: 4. CDR1 and CDR2 from the germline V gene are MDHEN and SYDVKM.

V and J are TRBV12-5 and TRBJ2-3; D is ambiguous. The CDR3 is made up of 12 amino acids. Germline CDR1 LGHNT, CDR2 FRNRAP. The V and J ends lost 6 bases and 3 bases respectively, with 7 bases between them. CDR3 sequence (DNA): TGTGCTAGTGGCCTGATTACAGATACGCAGTATTTT. It is translated as CASGLITDTQYF.

The genes are TRBV18 and TRBJ2-7; TRBD1 matches at 9 bases. Germline loops: CDR1 KGHSH, CDR2 LQKENI. The CDR3 is made up of 14 amino acids. V lost 6 bases, J lost 4 bases, and 7 bases stayed unmatched. This CDR3 reads CASSPGQGVYEQYF. Written as DNA, the CDR3 is TGTGCCAGCTCCCCGGGACAGGGTGTTTACGAGCAGTACTTC. Full variable domain (rest looked up from reference TRBV18 and TRBJ2-7): NAGVMQNPRHLVRRRGQEARLRCSPMKGHSHVYWYRQLPEEGLKFMVYLQKENIIDESGMPKERFSAEFPKEGPSILRIQQVVRGDSAAYFCASSPGQGVYEQYFGPGTRLTVT.

This clone showed up just once. The gene calls are TRBV20-1 and TRBJ2-1; no clear D. Looked up from germline, CDR1 is DFQATT and CDR2 is SNEGSKA (reference sequence). This CDR3 spans 10 amino acids. V shed 6 bases and J shed 8 bases, with 8 bases lying between them. In nucleotides, the CDR3 is TGCAGTGCCAGTGGGTATGAGCAGTTCTTC. Its protein product is CSASGYEQFF.

The V gene is TRBV21-1, the J gene TRBJ1-2; the table's D call, TRBD1, was not checked against the DNA. TRBV21-1 is an annotated pseudogene. The CDR3 totals 19 residues. CDR3 bases: TGTGCCAGCAGCAAAGGGACAGGTTACGGTAATGGAGGCAACTATGGCTACACCTTC. Translated, it gives CASSKGTGYGNGGNYGYTF.

The genes are TRBV7-2 and TRBJ1-1, with 10 positions matching TRBD1. CDR1 and CDR2 from the germline V gene are SGHTA and FQGNSA. Germline trimming cut 6 bases from V and 5 bases from J; bases unmatched to any gene: 3. CDR3 length: 13 residues. The CDR3 DNA is TGTGCCAGCAGTGGACAGGGGGGAACTGAAGCTTTCTTT. Amino acid sequence: CASSGQGGTEAFF.

This clone was observed once. This chain connects TRBV6-1 to TRBJ1-1, with 12 bases matching TRBD1. Trimming at V came to 7 bases and at J to 4 bases, leaving 7 bases not matched to a gene. This CDR3 is built from 15 residues. The germline V gene has CDR1 MNHNS and CDR2 SASEGT. As DNA, the CDR3 is TGTGCCAGCACGGGACAGGGGGCGTTCGGCACTGAAGCTTTCTTT. Protein sequence: CASTGQGAFGTEAFF.

The chain couples TRBV5-8 to TRBJ1-6; the D is unclear. Deletions cut 4 bases from V and 7 bases from J, with 12 bases between. The CDR3 length is 14 residues. Germline CDR1 and CDR2: SGHTS and YDEGEE. The CDR3 protein is CASSKGELNSPLHF. In nucleotides, the CDR3 is TGTGCCAGCAGCAAAGGAGAACTAAATTCACCCCTCCACTTT. Supplemented by reference TRBV5-8 and TRBJ1-6, the full variable domain reads EAGVTQSPTHLIKTRGQQATLRCSPISGHTSVYWYQQALGLGLQFLLWYDEGEERNRGNFPPRFSGRQFPNYSSELNVNALELEDSALYLCASSKGELNSPLHFGNGTRLTVT.

The V and J genes are TRBV7-8 and TRBJ2-2; 7 bases fit TRBD1. V trimming: 6 bases; J trimming: 4 bases; junction bases outside the gene matches: 8. CDR3 length: 15 amino acids. CDR1 and CDR2 from the germline V gene are SGHVS and FQNEAQ. The CDR3 reads CASRGQEMGTGELFF. In DNA form, the CDR3 reads TGTGCCAGCAGAGGACAGGAGATGGGCACCGGGGAGCTGTTTTTT.

The chain couples TRBV6-1 to TRBJ2-5; 9 bases map to TRBD2. V lost 5 bases, J lost 6 bases, and 10 bases stayed unmatched. The CDR3 length is 15 residues. Germline V lookup: CDR1 MNHNS, CDR2 SASEGT. DNA of the CDR3: TGTGCCAGCAGTCAAAGGGGGCTAGCGGGACAGACCCAGTACTTC. Encoded protein: CASSQRGLAGQTQYF.